A selection of T cell receptor beta chains follows, all from one sample in a study of CD8+CD57+ T cells in acquired aplastic anemia. TCRdb ran MiXCR on the reads and lists one entry per CDR3 protein. The sample lists about 160,000 distinct CDR3 sequences; around half were seen once. Sequenced input: sorted CD4+, CD8+, or CD8+CD57+ T cells (not recorded which) from PBMCs. The receptor set was obtained from a human donor with aplastic anemia. Both conserved end residues are part of each CDR3. A D gene is named only where the DNA matches it firmly. Only some rows state a clone size, as once, few, many or a class for expanded clones.

d_gene | j_gene | v_gene | abundance | CDR3nt | CDR3aa
- | TRBJ1-5 | TRBV10-3 | many | TGTGCCATCACGGAGGGCCCGGGGCAGCCCCAGCATTTT | CAITEGPGQPQHF
TRBD2 | TRBJ2-7 | TRBV5-1 | many | TGCGCCAGCAGCTTAACTAGCGGGTTTTGGTACGAGCAGTACTTC | CASSLTSGFWYEQYF
- | TRBJ2-5 | TRBV6-6 | many | TGTGCCAGCAGTTACTCGGTGGGGGAGATCCAAGAGACCCAGTACTTC | CASSYSVGEIQETQYF
- | TRBJ2-5 | TRBV9 | - | TGTGCCAGCAGCGAAGGGACCCAGTACTTC | CASSEGTQYF
- | TRBJ2-3 | TRBV2 | - | TGTGCCAGCAGTTCGCAGGGAACGAGCACAGATACGCAGTATTTT | CASSSQGTSTDTQYF
- | TRBJ1-4 | TRBV10-2 | - | TGCGCCAGCAGTCTCAACACTCTAGGACTGTTTTTT | CASSLNTLGLFF
- | TRBJ1-6 | TRBV7-3 | - | TGTGCCAGCAGCCCCGGGTCCGCCCCGGGGGGTTCACCCCTCCACTTT | CASSPGSAPGGSPLHF
TRBD2 | TRBJ2-7 | TRBV5-1 | many | TGCGCCAGCAGCGACCTAGCGGGTCCTAAGTACGAGCAGTACTTC | CASSDLAGPKYEQYF
- | TRBJ2-7 | TRBV7-2 | - | TGTGCCAGCAGCCGCAGGGGAGCGTCCTACGAGCAGTACTTC | CASSRRGASYEQYF
- | TRBJ1-3 | TRBV6-1 | few | TGTGCCAGCAGTGGCACCTCGACAAGCTCTGGAAACACCATATATTTT | CASSGTSTSSGNTIYF
- | TRBJ1-5 | TRBV7-8 | - | TGTGCCAGCAGCCGGCAAAATCAGCCCCAGCATTTT | CASSRQNQPQHF
TRBD2 | TRBJ2-1 | TRBV7-2 | - | TGTGCCAGCAGCTTAGCCTGGACTAGCGTGGACGACAATGAGCAGTTCTTC | CASSLAWTSVDDNEQFF
- | TRBJ1-3 | TRBV7-2 | many | TGTGCCAGCAGCTTAGGATTGGGCTCTGGAAACACCATATATTTT | CASSLGLGSGNTIYF
- | TRBJ2-1 | TRBV24-1 | - | TGTGCCACCAGTGATTTGTCGAGATTTAACAATGAGCAGTTCTTC | CATSDLSRFNNEQFF
TRBD2 | TRBJ2-5 | TRBV12-3/TRBV12-4 | - | TGTGCCAGCAGTCCCAATAGACTAGCGGGGAAGGAGACCCAGTACTTC | CASSPNRLAGKETQYF
- | TRBJ2-1 | TRBV27 | few | TGTGCCAGCAGTTTATGGGGGGACCGGGAGTTCTTC | CASSLWGDREFF
- | TRBJ2-1 | TRBV10-3 | - | TGTGCCATCCGCGGGACCTACAATGAGCAGTTCTTC | CAIRGTYNEQFF
TRBD1 | TRBJ1-4 | TRBV10-3 | few | TGTGCCATCAGGGGGACAGGGGCTAATGAAAAACTGTTTTTT | CAIRGTGANEKLFF
- | TRBJ1-4 | TRBV7-9 | - | TGTGCCAGCAGCCCCGGCCAGCGGGGGAATGAAAAACTGTTTTTT | CASSPGQRGNEKLFF
- | TRBJ1-2 | TRBV29-1 | few | TGCAGCGTTGCTGGGGAGTGGTATGGCTACACCTTC | CSVAGEWYGYTF
- | TRBJ2-7 | TRBV29-1 | few | TGCAGCGTTGAGGTGGGGCAGGGGACCTACGAGCAGTACTTC | CSVEVGQGTYEQYF
TRBD2 | TRBJ2-1 | TRBV19 | few | TGTGCCAGTAGTACATTAGCGGGAGGGAACAATGAGCAGTTCTTC | CASSTLAGGNNEQFF